This T cell receptor beta chain was captured in a study of cytomegalovirus exposure and HLA in healthy donors. Study observations and caveats: Reports state that TCR beta sequences accurately predicted most subjects' HLA-A and HLA-B alleles. Roughly even sequencing depth across donors was the assumption behind the presence/absence analyses.

V lost 4 bases and J lost 0; bases outside the gene matches: 7. The germline V gene has CDR1 SGHDT and CDR2 YYEEEE. The CDR3 is 16 amino acids. As for this clone: The antigen is undetermined.

Both 60 Vbeta primers and 13 Jbeta primers went into the PCR. Only in-frame clones appear in the TCRdb table, and some are missing; sequencing was by immunoSEQ multiplex PCR. The repertoire has 110,000 to 150,000 clones, over 70% of them found once; the top ten carry approximately 6.8%. The chain links TRBV5-6 to TRBJ2-5, with TRBD1 identical over 9 bases. The source material was PBMCs. The receptor was derived from a man aged 30-40 years in good health and CMV-seronegative. The CDR3 here is CASSRTGATYQETQYF. CDR3 in DNA: TGTGCCAGCAGCCGGACAGGGGCCACGTACCAAGAGACCCAGTACTTC.